This TCR beta chain was observed in a study of naive and memory T cell subsets. This clonotype was seen at least ten times. The beta constant-region primer was an equimolar mix of two oligonucleotides covering TRBC1 and TRBC2. Ligated cDNA was amplified by four rounds of PCR with nested alpha and beta constant-region primers and SP2. TCRdb passed the UMI-ligation and nested PCR reads through MiXCR, listing each CDR3 protein once. This table has over 65,000 distinct CDR3 sequences, over 8.5% appearing once. V lost 4 bases and J lost 7; bases outside the gene matches: 4. The germline V gene encodes CDR1 LGHDT and CDR2 YNNKEL (reference sequence). The CDR3 length is 14 residues.

V usage is TRBV3-1 and J usage is TRBJ2-7; 13 bases map to TRBD2. The sequence was collected from a human donor in good health. Material: naive CD8+ T cells from blood. The CDR3 spells CASSLGLAGAEQYF. In DNA, the CDR3 is TGTGCCAGCAGCCTCGGACTAGCGGGAGCAGAGCAGTACTTC.